This T cell receptor (beta chain) was documented in a study of cytomegalovirus exposure and HLA in healthy donors. Study as a whole: A data release that came early held some 79 million unique TCRs from HLA-typed donors. General study results and limits: It was confirmed in vitro that a few of the CMV-associated chains were specific for CMV antigens.

The germline gives CDR1 SNHLY, CDR2 FYNNEI. V was shortened by 2 bases and J by 1 base, with 9 bases between the two germline ends. The CDR3 has 15 residues. This clone was found a few times. The target antigen is unknown. PCR employed 60 Vbeta and 13 Jbeta primers. The assay was immunoSEQ multiplex PCR, and TCRdb's table has in-frame clones only and misses some. The profile covers about 130,000 clones, with 65% to 80% appearing a single time and 4.2% taken by the ten largest. The sequence derives from a male donor in good health and CMV-seropositive. The chain couples TRBV2 to TRBJ2-1; D perhaps matches TRBD1 (7 bases). The sample comprised PBMCs. This CDR3 reads CASSEQGGSYNEQFF. DNA for the CDR3: TGTGCCAGCAGTGAACAGGGGGGATCCTACAATGAGCAGTTCTTC. Looking up the rest from reference TRBV2 and TRBJ2-1 gives the full variable domain: EPEVTQTPSHQVTQMGQEVILRCVPISNHLYFYWYRQILGQKVEFLVSFYNNEISEKSEIFDDQFSVERPDGSNFTLKIRSTKLEDSAMYFCASSEQGGSYNEQFFGPGTRLTVL.